This T cell receptor beta chain is from a study of identical twins (TCRdb year 2016). The study in broad terms: The study deep-sequenced TCR alpha and beta repertoires from monozygotic twins, unrelated adults of various ages and cord blood to test whether fetal clonotypes persist. Replicate twin experiments were performed at different times using different library preparation protocols to rule out contamination.

What the study reported, not specific to this receptor: In monozygotic twins, recombination models systematically underestimated out-of-frame TCR alpha sharing, but the models matched the sharing seen between unrelated individuals. Because the same donors could not be followed over many years, the conclusions depended on cross-sectional statistical analysis. Fewer insertions were carried by abundant cord blood beta clonotypes, a similar but weaker trend appeared in young adult naive repertoires, and no such trend appeared in memory repertoires. Invariant T cells such as MAIT and iNKT could partly confound zero-insertion analyses, though diverse VJ usage argued against this for most clonotypes. Excess twin sharing in beta out-of-frame sequences was weaker because fewer shared sequences lowered the signal-to-noise ratio. Compared with coincidental sharing between unrelated individuals, out-of-frame TCR alpha sequences shared between twins had an excess of sequences with low generation probability.

This clonotype was observed many times. Its specific antigen is unknown. Base qualities were left out, and no much larger clone turns up one base away. Library generation was performed with 5' RACE. TCRdb names Illumina HiSeq 2000 as the instrument used. A universal primer binding site was added through template switching, and the final cDNA carried a unique molecular identifier so that TCR cDNA molecules could be counted accurately. Specific primers in the conserved constant-segment region were used to synthesize first-strand cDNA for the TCR alpha and beta chains. To control for contamination, every cDNA library carried two barcodes: a SMART-Mk sample barcode plus Illumina barcodes. TruSeq adapter sequences along with Illumina sample barcodes were introduced in two successive PCR steps. The TCR alpha and beta cDNA libraries were sequenced on the Illumina HiSeq platform using custom primers. The study's own analysis went as follows. Unique molecular identifiers were extracted from raw reads with MiGEC, and CDR3 positions were determined with MiXCR. Recombination models were inferred per individual with the repgenHMM and IGoR tools using an EM algorithm. Shared clonotypes were analyzed with the tcR package in R, and sharing was normalized by the product of cloneset sizes. To study raw recombination free of thymic and clonal selection effects, out-of-frame nonproductive sequences were analyzed. TCRdb reran the public reads through fastp at Q25 and MiXCR, keeping productive beta chains. CDR3 protein duplicates are merged, each entry listing the most common genes and DNA. TCRdb, rather than the study authors, made the V and J calls. Here the sample has approximately 590,000 distinct CDR3 sequences; 9.6% occur a single time. The ten largest clonotypes hold roughly 3% of the sample.

Every donor in the study was a healthy Caucasian. Three pairs of female monozygotic twins, all aged roughly 18 to 29 years, made up the twin cohort. RNA for TCR libraries was isolated from peripheral blood mononuclear cells. The data also belong to a second study, concerning yellow fever vaccine responses in identical twins. Per the second study: The T cell response to vaccination in identical twins was reported by the authors to appear partly convergent and partly personalized. The study precisely tracked vaccine-responding T cell clones in identical twins.

The receptor was derived from a woman between 18 and 30 years old in good health. The source material was PBMCs.

The CDR3 reads as follows: CASSEEGQGTNEKLFF. The nucleotide sequence reads TGCGCCAGCAGCGAAGAGGGACAGGGCACTAATGAAAAACTGTTTTTT. This sequence uses TRBV5-1 and TRBJ1-4, and 9 junctional nucleotides match TRBD1. The germline V end is reduced by 4 bases and the J end by 2 bases; junction bases left unmatched: 6. From a lookup of the germline V gene, CDR1 and CDR2 are SGHRS and YFSETQ. From the cysteine up to the phenylalanine, the CDR3 has a length of 16 residues. Just CDR3 DNA is preserved here, 48 bases in frame from base 1.